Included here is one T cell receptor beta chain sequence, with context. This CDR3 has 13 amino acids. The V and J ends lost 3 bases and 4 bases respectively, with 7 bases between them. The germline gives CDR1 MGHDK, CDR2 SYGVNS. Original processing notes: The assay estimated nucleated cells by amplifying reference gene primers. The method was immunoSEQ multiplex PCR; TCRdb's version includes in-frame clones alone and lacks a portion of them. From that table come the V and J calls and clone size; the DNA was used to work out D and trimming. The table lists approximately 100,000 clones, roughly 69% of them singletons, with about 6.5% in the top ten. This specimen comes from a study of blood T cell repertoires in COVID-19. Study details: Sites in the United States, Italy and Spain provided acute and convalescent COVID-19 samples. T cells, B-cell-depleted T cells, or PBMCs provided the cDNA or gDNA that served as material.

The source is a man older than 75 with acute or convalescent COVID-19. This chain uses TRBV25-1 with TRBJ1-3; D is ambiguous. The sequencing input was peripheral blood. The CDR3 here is CASSDHAGNTIYF. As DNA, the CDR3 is TGTGCCAGCAGTGATCACGCGGGAAACACCATATATTTT.